This TCR beta chain was profiled in a study of blood T cell repertoires in COVID-19. Germline V gene sequence: CDR1 SSHAT, CDR2 FNYEAQ (reference sequence). The CDR3 has 16 amino acids. Between the trimmed V and J ends, which lost 6 bases and 0 bases, there was a span of 15 bases. Method: immunoSEQ multiplex PCR; TCRdb's copy keeps in-frame clones and lacks some. The sample lists some 170,000 clones, 93% occurring once. Patients of the Seattle cohort, enrolled during active infection, were followed longitudinally. This clone was seen once. V gene TRBV7-7 combines with J gene TRBJ2-1; D perhaps matches TRBD1 (5 bases). Sample: peripheral blood. The clonotype comes from an older woman with COVID-19, enrolled during active disease. CDR3 nucleotides: TGTGCCAGCAGTCCCAATTACAGGAGCTCCTACAATGAGCAGTTCTTC. Amino acids: CASSPNYRSSYNEQFF.